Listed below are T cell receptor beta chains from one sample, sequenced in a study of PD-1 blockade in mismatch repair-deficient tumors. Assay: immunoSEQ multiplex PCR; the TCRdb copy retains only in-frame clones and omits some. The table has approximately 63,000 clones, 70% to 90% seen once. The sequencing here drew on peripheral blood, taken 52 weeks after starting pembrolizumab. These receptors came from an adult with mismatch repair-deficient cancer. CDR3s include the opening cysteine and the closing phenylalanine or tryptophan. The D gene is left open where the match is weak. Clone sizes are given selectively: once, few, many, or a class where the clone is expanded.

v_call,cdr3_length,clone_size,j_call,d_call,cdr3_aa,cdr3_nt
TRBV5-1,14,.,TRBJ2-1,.,CASSLSGLTNEQFF,TGCGCCAGCAGCTTGAGTGGGCTAACGAATGAGCAGTTCTTC
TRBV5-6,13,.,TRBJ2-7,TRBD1,CASSFRGLYEQYF,TGTGCCAGCAGCTTCAGGGGGCTCTACGAGCAGTACTTC
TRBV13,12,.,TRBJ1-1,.,CASSLWGTEAFF,TGTGCCAGCAGCTTATGGGGAACTGAAGCTTTCTTT
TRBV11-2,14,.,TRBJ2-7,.,CASSLGTSPTGQYF,TGTGCCAGCAGCTTAGGGACTAGTCCGACAGGGCAGTACTTC
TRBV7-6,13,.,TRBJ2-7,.,CASSLVKNYEQYF,TGTGCCAGCAGCTTAGTCAAAAACTACGAGCAGTACTTC
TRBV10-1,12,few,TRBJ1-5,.,CASPGGNQPQHF,TGCGCCAGCCCCGGGGGCAATCAGCCCCAGCATTTT
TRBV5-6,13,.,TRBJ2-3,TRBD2,CASRYGGADTQYF,TGTGCCAGCAGATACGGGGGGGCAGATACGCAGTATTTT
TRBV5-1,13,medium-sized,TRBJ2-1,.,CASRPPVGNEQFF,TGCGCCAGCAGGCCCCCAGTCGGCAATGAGCAGTTCTTC
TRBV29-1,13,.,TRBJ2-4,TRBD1,CSVPGTAENIQYF,TGCAGCGTCCCCGGGACAGCTGAAAACATTCAGTACTTC
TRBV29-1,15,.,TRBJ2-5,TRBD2,CSGVTSGRIEETQYF,TGCAGCGGAGTAACTAGCGGGAGGATAGAAGAGACCCAGTACTTC